This T cell receptor beta chain was found in a study of T cell repertoires in cytomegalovirus infection. About the study: An indication of both CMV infection and matching HLA type came from public TCR beta signatures.

In its sample, this clonotype was seen many times. Its antigen remains unidentified. TCRdb re-derived calls from the reads in MiXCR, one entry per CDR3 protein. Of 300,000 to 400,000 distinct CDR3 sequences listed, 9.5% were seen once; the top ten hold 4.3%. Study-wide results and limits: The ex vivo response was dominated by HLA-C-restricted CMV-specific TCR beta clonotypes. CMV carriers having the relevant HLA were flagged by cumulative public TCR beta family frequency.

The CDR3 extends over 14 amino acids. V gave up 6 bases and J gave up 8 bases, with 16 bases separating them. The receptor's source is a human donor in good health (CMV status not recorded). Some clones in this sample may be carry-over from other donors' samples. Sequencing was performed on PBMCs. The chain couples TRBV12-3 or TRBV12-4 to TRBJ1-4; unclear D gene. CDR3 coding DNA: TGTGCCAGCAGGCGCCAGGAATCCGGAGAAAAACTGTTTTTT. Translating it yields CASRRQESGEKLFF.